The present T cell receptor (beta chain) was sequenced within a study of shared clonotypes between healthy human individuals. About the study: Each donor's CD8 memory used one plate, CD8 naive two, each CD4 subset three. Broader study findings: An anticipated effect of sequencing depth on clonotype sharing among donors was recognized. Unshared clonotypes carried lower generation probabilities than those common to all four donors.

Several immunoSEQ plates held equal portions of the genomic DNA taken from each subset. Profiling relied on immunoSEQ multiplex PCR, and the TCRdb table lists in-frame clones only, not all of them. Among 1,500,000 or so clones listed, 95% to 97% were seen once. Trimming stripped 4 bases from V and 7 bases from J, with 8 bases between. The CDR3 is made up of 11 amino acids. Germline V lookup: CDR1 MNHNY, CDR2 SVGAGI (reference sequence). In the case of this clone: The antigen is undetermined. Other DNA sequences in this sample translate to the same CDR3.

This chain links TRBV6-6 with TRBJ2-7, with no clear D. This sequence was found in a man between 25 and 39 years old in good health. The sequenced sample was naive CD4+ T cells sorted from blood. This sample's subset: CD45RA+ positively selected. CDR3 bases: TGTGCCAGCAGTTCCCCCTTGGAGCAGTACTTC. It codes for CASSSPLEQYF.